Included here is one T cell receptor (beta chain) sequence, with context. Its antigen remains unknown. Gene and germline names: mouse. This entry belongs to a study of tissue T cells after allogeneic stem cell transplantation. Profiling relied on immunoSEQ multiplex PCR, and the TCRdb table lists in-frame clones only, not all of them. The repertoire has about 22,000 clones, approximately 69% of them found once; the top ten carry 0.41%. Study-wide results and caveats: TCR repertoires tracked anatomic similarity, regardless of disease or transplant status. Tissue-detected TCR repertoire was only partly captured by blood and spleen T cells. Motif-based clustering found tissue-specific repertoire signatures shared across patients, though few clones were shared. Some tissue clones might be persisting host cells; their alloreactivity or antigen specificity was not determined.

Sequencing used blood. This sequence originates from a female BALB/c mouse in good health. The mice in this strain carry MHC haplotype H2-d.

CDR3: CASSERGTINERLFF. The CDR3 bases that were read are TGTGCCAGCAGTGAAAGAGGGACAATCAACGAAAGATTATTT. This chain links TRBV13-1 with TRBJ1-4; tentatively, D is TRBD1 (6 bases). Read data end 1 residue before the CDR3 end; the end is taken from the germline J gene. Trimming stripped 2 bases from V and 4 bases from J, with 12 bases between. Germline V lookup: CDR1 NSHNY, CDR2 SYGAGN. CDR3 length: 15 amino acids.